The subject of this entry is one T cell receptor (beta chain). Original methodology: It was from reference gene primer amplification that nucleated cell counts were estimated. Using immunoSEQ multiplex PCR, the repertoire was profiled, and TCRdb retains in-frame clones only, with some absent. V, J and clone size reflect that table, while D and trimming were determined from the DNA. The sample consists of fewer than 120,000 clones, 76% of them appearing once. The data stem from a study of blood T cell repertoires in COVID-19. Turning to the study itself: Samples representing acute and convalescent COVID-19 were sourced from the United States, Italy and Spain. PBMCs, B-cell-depleted T cells, or T cells were the source of the cDNA or gDNA that made up the material.

The length of the CDR3 is 15 residues. Looked up from germline, CDR1 is SGHRS and CDR2 is YFSETQ. The ends lost 2 bases at V and 0 bases at J; junction bases unmatched: 2. The gene calls are TRBV5-1 and TRBJ2-3; 8 positions agree with TRBD2. What was sequenced was peripheral blood. This receptor was obtained from an elderly woman with acute or convalescent COVID-19. CDR3 coding DNA: TGCGCCAGCAGCTTCCGGGGGGGTAGCACAGATACGCAGTATTTT. It encodes CASSFRGGSTDTQYF.